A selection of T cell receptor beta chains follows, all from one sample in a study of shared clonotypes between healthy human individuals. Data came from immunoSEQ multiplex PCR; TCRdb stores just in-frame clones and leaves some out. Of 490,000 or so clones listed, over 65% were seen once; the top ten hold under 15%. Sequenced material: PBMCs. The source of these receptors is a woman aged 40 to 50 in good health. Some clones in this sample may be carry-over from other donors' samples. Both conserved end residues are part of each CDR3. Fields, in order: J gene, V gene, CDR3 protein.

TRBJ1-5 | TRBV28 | CASSPTSRAQPQHF
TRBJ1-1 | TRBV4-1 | CASSQGRVVVGGNTEAFF
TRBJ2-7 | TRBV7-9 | CASSLGDPYEQYF
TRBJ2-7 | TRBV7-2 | CASSQRLAAYYEQYF
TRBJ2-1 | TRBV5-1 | CASFSGSGVNEQFF
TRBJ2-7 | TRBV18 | CASSPPRLGGVLYEQYF
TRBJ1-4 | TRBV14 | CASSEQGRKLFF
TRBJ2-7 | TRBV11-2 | CASSIGLATYEQYF
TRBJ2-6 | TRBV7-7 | CASSLVGSGGANVLTF
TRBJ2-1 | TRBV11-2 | CASSLVLHNEQFF
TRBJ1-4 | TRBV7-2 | CASSFRATNEKLFF
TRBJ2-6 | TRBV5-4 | CASSPLFGAGANVLTF
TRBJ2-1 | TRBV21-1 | CASSSMASAGYNEQFF
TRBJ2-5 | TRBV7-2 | CASSLKGQGTQETQYF
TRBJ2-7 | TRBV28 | CASSRQVLPYEQYF
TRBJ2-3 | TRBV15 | CATRRTGDTDTQYF
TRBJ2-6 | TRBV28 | CASSLGGELSGANVLTF
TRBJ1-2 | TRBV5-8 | CASSRDRGRRGYTF
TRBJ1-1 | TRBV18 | CASSPGTLNTEAFF
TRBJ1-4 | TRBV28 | CASSLARLEKLFF
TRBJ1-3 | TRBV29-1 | CSVGTGGENTIYF
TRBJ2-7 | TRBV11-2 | CASSLEVDSYEQYF
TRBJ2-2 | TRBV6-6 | CASTPQGAGSPGELFF
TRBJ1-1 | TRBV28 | CASSFDRVNTEAFF
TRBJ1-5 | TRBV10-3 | CAISESLGGGQPQHF
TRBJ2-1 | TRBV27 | CASSPIAGEVRNEQFF
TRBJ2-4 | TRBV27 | CASRRGLAGGGATKNIQYF
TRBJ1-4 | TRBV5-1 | CASSLEGQGIEKLFF
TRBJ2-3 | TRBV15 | CATSRDRGGTQYF
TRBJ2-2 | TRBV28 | CASSHFPGELFF
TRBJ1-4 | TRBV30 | CAWEGLTNEKLFF
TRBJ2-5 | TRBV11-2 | CASSLVVGQETQYF
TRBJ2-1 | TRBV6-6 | CASSPGREQFF
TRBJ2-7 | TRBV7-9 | CASSPGGLSYEQYF
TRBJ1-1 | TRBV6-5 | CASRRHRRTEAFF
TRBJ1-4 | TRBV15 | CAGRTGKLFF
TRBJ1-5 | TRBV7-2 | CASSPRTVRESQHF
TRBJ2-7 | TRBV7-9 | CASSLIVGQGAREQYF
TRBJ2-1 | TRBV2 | CASRPGREGVYEQFF
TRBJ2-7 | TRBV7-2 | CASSRGSGASQFYEQYF
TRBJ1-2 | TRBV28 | CASSGTKQGAPGGYGYTF
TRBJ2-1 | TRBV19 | CASSSLTSGSMAEQFF
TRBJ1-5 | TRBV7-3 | CASSPTDRVNQPQHF
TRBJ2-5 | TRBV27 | CASSREGGETQYF
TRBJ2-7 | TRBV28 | CASRPEGLYEQYF
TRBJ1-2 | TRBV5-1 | CASSFGGPDTNYGYTF